The TCR beta chain under discussion was sequenced for a study of Tregs in tolerant kidney transplant recipients. Overall study results and limits: Antigen-driven expansion was suggested because donor-specific Tregs expanded more than all Tregs in tolerant patients. The most relevant donor-specific Treg TCRbeta repertoire apparently came from expansion with activated donor B cells. The small number of patients limits these findings pending further validation.

The repertoire was sequenced with immunoSEQ multiplex PCR; TCRdb's copy has only in-frame clones and lacks some. The table shows roughly 64,000 clones, with around 87% occurring only once. The nonmyeloablative bone marrow transplants came from related graft donors, with transient mixed chimerism. Germline loops: CDR1 SGHRS, CDR2 YFSETQ. CDR3 size: 13 residues. The V and J ends lost 2 bases and 4 bases respectively, with 9 bases between them. Notes on this clone: Antigen: not known.

The material was CD4+ T cells from blood (PBMCs), obtained 6 months after the transplant. This chain joins TRBV5-1 and TRBJ1-1; tentative D call: TRBD1 (5 bases). The sequence was collected from a human patient who received a combined kidney and bone marrow transplant. Some T cells may be graft donor cells. The CDR3 DNA is TGCGCCAGCAGCTTCACAGGAGTCACTGAAGCTTTCTTT. Encoded protein: CASSFTGVTEAFF.